The 28 T cell receptor beta chains listed next were all sequenced from one sample in a study of T cell changes during pregnancy in multiple sclerosis. The table came from immunoSEQ multiplex PCR; TCRdb's copy has only in-frame clones and leaves some out. The table shows 70,000 or so clones, with 80% to 95% occurring only once. The source material was CD4+ T cells from peripheral blood mononuclear cells, sampled after pregnancy. Receptor source: a female donor with multiple sclerosis, enrolled in a pregnancy study.

The J gene is TRBJ2-5, the V gene TRBV5-8, with 12 bases that match TRBD1. The CDR3 has 15 amino acids. Germline CDR1 is SGHTS and CDR2 is YDEGEE. V shed 2 bases, J shed 5 bases, and the junction held 4 bases outside the gene matches. The CDR3 sequence is CASSFGTGGRETQYF. The CDR3 DNA reads as TGTGCCAGCAGCTTTGGGACAGGGGGCCGGGAGACCCAGTACTTC.

The chain joins TRBV7-3 to TRBJ2-1, with 8 bases fitting TRBD1. Looked up from germline, CDR1 is SGHTA and CDR2 is FQGTGA. The CDR3 length is 16 residues. V lost 4 bases, J lost 1 base, and 6 bases stayed unmatched. CDR3: CASSSRGQGSYNEQFF. CDR3 nucleotides: TGTGCCAGCAGCTCTCGAGGACAGGGATCCTACAATGAGCAGTTCTTC.

The chain uses TRBV28 and TRBJ1-5; TRBD1 is a possible D gene (5 bases). CDR1 MDHEN and CDR2 SYDVKM come from the germline V gene. The length of the CDR3 is 15 residues. Trimming took 5 bases from V and 4 from J, leaving 15 bases between them. CDR3 in DNA: TGTGCCAGCAGTCCCCCGGGGGGACTAAATCAGCCCCAGCATTTT. Translation gives CASSPPGGLNQPQHF. The whole variable domain, filled in from reference TRBV28 and TRBJ1-5, reads DVKVTQSSRYLVKRTGEKVFLECVQDMDHENMFWYRQDPGLGLRLIYFSYDVKMKEKGDIPEGYSVSREKKERFSLILESASTNQTSMYLCASSPPGGLNQPQHFGDGTRLSIL.

The chain is built from TRBV2 and TRBJ2-5; tentatively, D is TRBD2 (6 bases). Looked up from germline, CDR1 is SNHLY and CDR2 is FYNNEI. The CDR3 has 14 residues. V lost 0 bases to trimming and J lost 5 bases, with 10 bases between them. The CDR3 loop is CASSEAGLAETQYF. The CDR3 DNA is TGTGCCAGCAGTGAAGCAGGCCTAGCGGAGACCCAGTACTTC.

The gene calls are TRBV5-4 and TRBJ1-2; 7 nucleotides match TRBD1. The trim removed 0 bases at V and 4 bases at J, leaving 9 bases unmatched. Per germline, CDR1 SGHNT and CDR2 YYREEE (reference sequence). This CDR3 has 16 amino acids. CDR3 nucleotides: TGTGCCAGCAGCTTGGGTCCGGGACAGTCTTCCTATGGCTACACCTTC. Its protein product is CASSLGPGQSSYGYTF. The whole variable domain, filled in from reference TRBV5-4 and TRBJ1-2, reads ETGVTQSPTHLIKTRGQQVTLRCSSQSGHNTVSWYQQALGQGPQFIFQYYREEENGRGNFPPRFSGLQFPNYSSELNVNALELDDSALYLCASSLGPGQSSYGYTFGSGTRLTVV.

This clone came up once. The chain joins TRBV10-3 to TRBJ2-1; TRBD1 is a possible D gene (6 bases). The V end lost 8 bases, the J end lost 6 bases, and 14 bases lay between the germline ends. This CDR3 is 13 amino acids long. Germline V lookup: CDR1 ENHRY, CDR2 SYGVKD. The CDR3 bases are TGTGCCATCCGGGACGGGGACATCAATGAGCAGTTCTTC. It yields the protein CAIRDGDINEQFF.

V and J are TRBV9 and TRBJ2-3; TRBD2 might be the D (6 bases). The CDR3 has 14 amino acids. With 0 bases removed from V and 4 bases from J, the gap between germline ends came to 9 bases. Germline CDR1 is SGDLS and CDR2 is YYNGEE. The CDR3 DNA is TGTGCCAGCAGCGTAGCCGGGAGTGCAGATACGCAGTATTTT. This translates into CASSVAGSADTQYF.

The chain joins TRBV15 to TRBJ2-6, with D unresolved. This CDR3 is built from 12 residues. Trimming shortened V by 3 bases and J by 10 bases, and 7 bases separated the two germline ends. Germline CDR1 LNHNV, CDR2 YYDKDF (reference sequence). In nucleotides, the CDR3 is TGTGCCACCAGCAGGGCTTCGAACGTCCTGACTTTC. This gives the protein CATSRASNVLTF.

The V gene is TRBV18, the J gene TRBJ2-3, with a tentative D call TRBD2 (5 bases). V lost 1 base and J lost 10, with 6 bases in between. The CDR3 is 11 amino acids. Germline V lookup: CDR1 KGHSH, CDR2 LQKENI. Written as DNA, the CDR3 is TGTGCCAGCTCACCACGGGGAGCGCAGTATTTT. Its protein product is CASSPRGAQYF.

This chain connects TRBV9 to TRBJ2-2, with D possibly matching TRBD1 (6 bases). Trimming cost V 3 bases and J 3 bases, with 18 bases left between them. The CDR3 loop spans 17 amino acids. Per the germline V gene, CDR1 is SGDLS and CDR2 is YYNGEE. CDR3 bases: TGTGCCAGCAGCGACCGACCACCAGGGGTATACACCGGGGAGCTGTTTTTT. It specifies CASSDRPPGVYTGELFF.

J is TRBJ2-4 and V is TRBV19; D is unresolved. CDR3 length equals 12 residues. Germline lookup yields CDR1 LNHDA and CDR2 SQIVND (reference sequence). Trimming left V 9 bases short and J 6 bases short, with 12 bases between. The CDR3 sequence is CASSPIGNIQYF. DNA for the CDR3: TGTGCCAGCTCCCCGATCGGAAACATTCAGTACTTC.

The rearrangement links TRBV19 to TRBJ2-2; 10 bases are shared with TRBD1. Trimming removed 3 bases from V and 5 bases from J; junction bases left unmatched: 9. Per the germline V gene, CDR1 is LNHDA and CDR2 is SQIVND (reference sequence). The CDR3 is made up of 17 amino acids. Here the CDR3 reads CASSMGMGTGVTGELFF. CDR3 in DNA: TGTGCCAGTAGTATGGGCATGGGGACAGGGGTAACCGGGGAGCTGTTTTTT.

The chain uses TRBV2 and TRBJ2-2; the match to TRBD2 covers 10 bases. The CDR3 extends over 22 amino acids. The V gene's germline CDR1 is SNHLY and CDR2 FYNNEI. Germline trimming cut 2 bases from V and 8 bases from J; bases unmatched to any gene: 26. The CDR3 DNA reads as TGTGCCAGCAGTGAAACGCGTAGGGCGGGCCGTTTCGGACTAGCGGCGGGGGGGGAGCTGTTTTTT. Its translation is CASSETRRAGRFGLAAGGELFF.

J is TRBJ2-5 and V is TRBV19; D perhaps matches TRBD1 (5 bases). In germline, CDR1 is LNHDA, CDR2 SQIVND (reference sequence). This CDR3 spans 14 amino acids. V was shortened by 0 bases and J by 5 bases, with 10 bases between the two germline ends. This chain's CDR3 is CASSIDRDFETQYF. CDR3 bases: TGTGCCAGTAGTATAGACAGGGATTTTGAGACCCAGTACTTC.

This sequence joins TRBV30 and TRBJ2-1; possible D gene TRBD2, 5 bases. Deletions cut 4 bases from V and 8 bases from J, with 12 bases between. Germline V gene data show CDR1 as GTSNPN and CDR2 as SVGIG (reference sequence). The CDR3 contains 12 residues. The CDR3 region is CAWKRGMDEQFF. The DNA for the CDR3 is TGTGCCTGGAAGAGAGGGATGGATGAGCAGTTCTTC. The full variable domain, in which reference TRBV30 and TRBJ2-1 provide the parts outside the CDR3, is SQTIHQWPATLVQPVGSPLSLECTVEGTSNPNLYWYRQAAGRGLQLLFYSVGIGQISSEVPQNLSASRPQDRQFILSSKKLLLSDSGFYLCAWKRGMDEQFFGPGTRLTVL.

The rearrangement joins TRBV6-1 to TRBJ2-1, with D possibly TRBD2 on 5 matching bases. V was clipped by 0 bases and J by 10 bases, with 13 bases between them. CDR3 length equals 14 residues. CDR1 and CDR2 (germline): MNHNS, SASEGT. DNA for the CDR3: TGTGCCAGCAGTGAAGCGCAATTGACTACCGAGCAGTTCTTC. Protein product: CASSEAQLTTEQFF.

The chain links TRBV29-1 to TRBJ2-7; TRBD2 matches at 8 bases. Germline V gives CDR1 SQVTM, CDR2 ANQGSEA. The V gene end was trimmed by 3 bases and the J gene end by 3 bases; junction bases not matched to a gene: 10. CDR3 length: 15 amino acids. CDR3 DNA: TGCAGCGTTGACAGCGGGGGTCAACCGGGCTACGAGCAGTACTTC. Protein sequence: CSVDSGGQPGYEQYF.

The chain combines TRBV7-9 with TRBJ1-2; D unresolved. Trimming shortened V by 1 base and J by 2 bases, and 11 bases separated the two germline ends. Looked up from germline, CDR1 is SEHNR and CDR2 is FQNEAQ (reference sequence). This CDR3 spans 15 amino acids. CDR3 protein: CASSLEGGPNYGYTF. The DNA for the CDR3 is TGTGCCAGCAGCTTAGAAGGAGGACCAAACTATGGCTACACCTTC.

V and J are TRBV7-9 and TRBJ1-3; a possible D gene is TRBD1 (5 bases). V was pared by 4 bases and J by 0 bases, with 13 bases between. CDR1 SEHNR and CDR2 FQNEAQ come from the germline V gene (reference sequence). The CDR3 totals 16 residues. The CDR3 bases are TGTGCCAGCAGCTCCAACCCAGGGCTCTCTGGAAACACCATATATTTT. Residues: CASSSNPGLSGNTIYF.

V is TRBV14 and J is TRBJ2-3; 9 nucleotides agree with TRBD2. Germline V lookup: CDR1 SGHDN, CDR2 FVKESK. The CDR3 loop spans 14 amino acids. The J segment lost 9 bases and the V segment lost 1 base, leaving 5 bases of the junction unmatched. The CDR3 here is CASSQVAGGATQYF. CDR3 nucleotide sequence: TGTGCCAGCAGCCAAGTTGCGGGGGGGGCAACGCAGTATTTT.

The chain joins TRBV30 to TRBJ1-2; weak D call: TRBD1 (5 bases). Germline V CDR1 and CDR2: GTSNPN, SVGIG (reference sequence). The CDR3 spans 14 residues. V dropped 0 bases and J dropped 8 bases, with 16 bases sitting between them. CDR3: CAWSVRGTEGGYTF. The CDR3, as DNA: TGTGCCTGGAGTGTTCGCGGGACTGAAGGCGGCTACACCTTC. The full variable domain, in which reference TRBV30 and TRBJ1-2 provide the parts outside the CDR3, is SQTIHQWPATLVQPVGSPLSLECTVEGTSNPNLYWYRQAAGRGLQLLFYSVGIGQISSEVPQNLSASRPQDRQFILSSKKLLLSDSGFYLCAWSVRGTEGGYTFGSGTRLTVV.

As DNA, the CDR3 is TGTGCCAGCAGTCAGACTAGTTTCACAGATACGCAGTATTTT. Translating gives CASSQTSFTDTQYF. This chain uses TRBV9 with TRBJ2-3; D may be TRBD2 (6 bases). The CDR3 is 14 amino acids. V dropped 5 bases and J dropped 2 bases, with 12 bases sitting between them. The germline CDR1 and CDR2 sequences are SGDLS and YYNGEE.

The CDR3 spells CASSLQGSTEAFF. The CDR3 DNA is TGTGCCAGCAGCTTGCAGGGGAGCACTGAAGCTTTCTTT. The rearrangement uses TRBV5-4 and TRBJ1-1; D is possibly TRBD1 (6 bases). This CDR3 has 13 residues. Germline loops: CDR1 SGHNT, CDR2 YYREEE (reference sequence). Trimming removed 1 base from V and 4 bases from J, with 8 bases in between.

V is TRBV4-2 and J is TRBJ1-3; perhaps TRBD1 as D (5 bases). The ends were cut back, 1 base at V and 0 bases at J, with 10 bases in the middle. Looked up from germline, CDR1 is LGHNA and CDR2 is YNFKEQ. The CDR3 contains 16 residues. The CDR3 DNA reads TGTGCCAGCAGCCAAGCTCAGGGCCTCTCTGGAAACACCATATATTTT. Amino acids: CASSQAQGLSGNTIYF.

The J gene is TRBJ2-7, the V gene TRBV7-3; possibly TRBD2 for D (6 bases). CDR3 length equals 14 residues. V dropped 2 bases and J dropped 0 bases, with 8 bases sitting between them. The V gene's germline CDR1 is SGHTA and CDR2 FQGTGA. CDR3 DNA sequence: TGTGCCAGCAGCTTAGCGGGGAGCTCCTACGAGCAGTACTTC. Protein sequence: CASSLAGSSYEQYF.

This sequence joins TRBV6-1 and TRBJ2-5; a weak D match, TRBD2 (6 bases). Judging by the DNA end, TRBJ2-7 fits better; the J call may be wrong. The length of the CDR3 is 14 residues. From germline, CDR1 is MNHNS and CDR2 SASEGT. CDR3 sequence (DNA): TGTGCCAGCAGTGAAAGGGGTAGCGGAGGCGAGCAGTACTTC. It specifies CASSERGSGGEQYF.

The chain recombines TRBV6-5 with TRBJ2-1; 11 bases line up with TRBD2. Germline V gives CDR1 MNHEY, CDR2 SVGAGI. CDR3 length equals 15 residues. The junction had 4 bases not matched to a gene; V was cut back by 6 bases and J by 3 bases. The CDR3 loop reads CASRLAGGYYNEQFF. CDR3 in DNA: TGTGCCAGCAGGCTAGCGGGGGGTTACTACAATGAGCAGTTCTTC.

This chain connects TRBV5-1 to TRBJ2-7, with 11 bases aligning to TRBD1. Germline CDR1 SGHRS, CDR2 YFSETQ. The CDR3 totals 17 residues. The ends lost 0 bases at V and 4 bases at J; junction bases unmatched: 9. CDR3 loop: CASSLAHLGQGDYEQYF. The DNA of the CDR3 is TGCGCCAGCAGCTTGGCCCACCTGGGACAGGGGGATTACGAGCAGTACTTC.